What follows describes a single T cell receptor (beta chain). Produced via immunoSEQ multiplex PCR; TCRdb's table is partial and in-frame only. This sample has tens of thousands of clones; roughly 90% occur once, and the top ten carry 0.35%. The record originates from a study of siplizumab effects on memory and regulatory T cells. The CDR3 covers 14 residues. Germline CDR1 MNHNY, CDR2 SVGAGI (reference sequence). Trimming shortened V by 6 bases and J by 5 bases, and 16 bases separated the two germline ends. In a few donor pairs, unstimulated naive, memory, effector memory and TEMRA subsets were sequenced.

Sequencing used naive CD8+ T cells sorted from blood. The TCR sequence derives from a human donor in good health. The V gene is TRBV6-6, the J gene TRBJ2-5; D may be TRBD2 (6 bases). CDR3 protein: CASSPLGGWETQYF. The CDR3 DNA sequence: TGTGCCAGCAGCCCCCTCGGGGGTTGGGAGACCCAGTACTTC.